This entry lists 7 T cell receptor beta chains sequenced from one sample in a study of blood T cell repertoires in COVID-19. TCRdb's copy holds only in-frame clones and misses some; the assay was immunoSEQ multiplex PCR. The repertoire holds fewer than 300,000 clones, with roughly 85% as singletons. The source material was peripheral blood. Source of these receptors: a woman between 70 and 85 years old with active or convalescent COVID-19.

The V gene is TRBV28, the J gene TRBJ1-4, with no clear D. This CDR3 contains 16 residues. Germline lookup yields CDR1 MDHEN and CDR2 SYDVKM. Between the trimmed V and J ends, which lost 6 bases and 0 bases, there was a span of 14 bases. CDR3 sequence (DNA): TGTGCCAGCAGGCCCCCTGTGGAGGCAACTAATGAAAAACTGTTTTTT. Its protein product is CASRPPVEATNEKLFF.

This chain uses TRBV10-3 with TRBJ2-5; 14 bases are a match to TRBD2. J was trimmed by 5 bases and V by 6 bases; bases with no gene match: 8. The germline gives CDR1 ENHRY, CDR2 SYGVKD. The CDR3 runs to 16 residues. The CDR3 DNA follows: TGTGCCATCAGGTCGACTAGCGGGGGGGCCGGGGAGACCCAGTACTTC. Residues: CAIRSTSGGAGETQYF.

J is TRBJ1-2 and V is TRBV6-2 or TRBV6-3; no definite D call. Germline V gene data show CDR1 as MNHEY and CDR2 as SVGEGT. This CDR3 comprises 12 residues. The V end lost 6 bases, the J end lost 7 bases, and 12 bases lay between the germline ends. The DNA of the CDR3 is TGTGCCAGCAGCCGAGCGGGGTCTGGCTACACCTTC. This sequence encodes CASSRAGSGYTF.

CDR3 bases: TGCAGCCAAGCCGGGGCAGATACGCAGTATTTT. Encoded protein: CSQAGADTQYF. The rearrangement links TRBV29-1 to TRBJ2-3; perhaps TRBD2 as D (5 bases). V dropped 8 bases and J dropped 4 bases, with 10 bases sitting between them. CDR1 and CDR2 from the germline V gene are SQVTM and ANQGSEA. CDR3 size: 11 residues.

There are many counts of this clone. The rearrangement links TRBV9 to TRBJ1-1; D unresolved. Trimming pared 1 base from V and 0 bases from J, leaving 10 bases between. CDR1 and CDR2 (germline): SGDLS, YYNGEE. This CDR3 is built from 15 residues. This chain's CDR3 is CASSVMADMNTEAFF. The CDR3 bases are TGTGCCAGCAGCGTAATGGCAGACATGAACACTGAAGCTTTCTTT. Using reference TRBV9 and TRBJ1-1 for the parts outside the CDR3, the full variable domain is DSGVTQTPKHLITATGQRVTLRCSPRSGDLSVYWYQQSLDQGLQFLIQYYNGEERAKGNILERFSAQQFPDLHSELNLSSLELGDSALYFCASSVMADMNTEAFFGQGTRLTVV.

This clone was observed a few times. The V call is TRBV19, the J call TRBJ1-4, with D possibly being TRBD1 (5 bases). Looked up from germline, CDR1 is LNHDA and CDR2 is SQIVND (reference sequence). V was trimmed by 1 base and J by 10 bases, leaving 10 bases between them. This CDR3 has 13 residues. The CDR3 here is CASSIGDRGKLFF. CDR3 bases: TGTGCCAGTAGTATAGGCGACAGAGGAAAACTGTTTTTT.

This chain uses TRBV9 with TRBJ2-1, with a weak D call TRBD2 (6 bases). Trimming pared 3 bases from V and 8 bases from J, leaving 18 bases between. The CDR3 has 15 amino acids. Looked up from germline, CDR1 is SGDLS and CDR2 is YYNGEE. The CDR3 loop is CASSAGSRGWDEQFF. In DNA form, the CDR3 reads TGTGCCAGCAGCGCGGGATCCCGGGGGTGGGATGAGCAGTTCTTC.